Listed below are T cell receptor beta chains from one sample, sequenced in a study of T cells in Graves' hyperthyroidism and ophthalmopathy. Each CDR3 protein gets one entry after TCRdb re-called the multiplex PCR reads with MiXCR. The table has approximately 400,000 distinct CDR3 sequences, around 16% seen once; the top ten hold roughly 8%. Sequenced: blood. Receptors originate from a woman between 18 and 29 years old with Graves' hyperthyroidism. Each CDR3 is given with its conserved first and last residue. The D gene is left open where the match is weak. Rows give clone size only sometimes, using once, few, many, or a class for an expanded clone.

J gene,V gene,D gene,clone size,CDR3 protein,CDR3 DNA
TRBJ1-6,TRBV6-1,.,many,CASSEDAGAGNSPLHF,TGTGCCAGCAGTGAAGACGCAGGGGCGGGCAATTCACCCCTCCACTTT
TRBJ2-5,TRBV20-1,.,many,CSARVPGVRETQYF,TGCAGTGCTAGAGTTCCAGGGGTGCGGGAGACCCAGTACTTC
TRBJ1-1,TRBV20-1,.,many,CSARPSTAGETEAFF,TGCAGTGCTAGACCCTCGACAGCTGGAGAAACTGAAGCTTTCTTT
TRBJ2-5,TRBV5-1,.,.,CASHHLGQTSLQETQYF,TGCGCCAGCCACCATTTAGGGCAAACGAGTCTCCAAGAGACCCAGTACTTC
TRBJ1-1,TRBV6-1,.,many,CASRQGPGGTEAFF,TGTGCCAGCAGGCAGGGACCCGGCGGCACTGAAGCTTTCTTT
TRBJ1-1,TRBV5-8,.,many,CASSLRVQDTEAFF,TGTGCCAGCAGCCTCAGGGTTCAGGACACTGAAGCTTTCTTT
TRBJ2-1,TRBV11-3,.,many,CASSSVGSYNEQFF,TGTGCCAGCAGCTCCGTTGGCTCCTACAATGAGCAGTTCTTC
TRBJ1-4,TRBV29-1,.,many,CSVEGGRGEKLFF,TGCAGCGTTGAGGGCGGGCGAGGAGAAAAACTGTTTTTT
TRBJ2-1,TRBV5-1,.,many,CASSVNGPSSYNEQFF,TGCGCCAGCAGCGTAAACGGGCCTAGCTCCTACAATGAGCAGTTCTTC
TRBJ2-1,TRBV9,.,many,CASSPLGTSNEQFF,TGTGCCAGCAGCCCGCTGGGAACGTCCAATGAGCAGTTCTTC
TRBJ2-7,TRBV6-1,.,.,CASSPLIGGANRLNHEQYF,TGTGCCAGCAGTCCTCTTATCGGAGGGGCCAACCGTTTAAATCACGAGCAGTACTTC
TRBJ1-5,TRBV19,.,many,CASSLLRDLQPQHF,TGTGCCAGTAGTCTCCTTCGGGATCTTCAGCCCCAGCATTTT
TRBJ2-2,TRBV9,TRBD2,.,CASSPLGGSSGELFF,TGTGCCAGCAGCCCCTTGGGGGGGAGCTCCGGGGAGCTGTTTTTT
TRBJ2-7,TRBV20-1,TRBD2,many,CSARDGVLAGEQYF,TGCAGTGCTAGAGATGGAGTGCTAGCGGGCGAGCAGTACTTC
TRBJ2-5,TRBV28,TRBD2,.,CASSPSPGTSGRKGSHETQYF,TGTGCCAGCAGTCCATCCCCCGGGACTAGCGGGAGGAAGGGTTCTCACGAGACCCAGTACTTC
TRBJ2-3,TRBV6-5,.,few,CASSYLDDTDTQYF,TGTGCCAGCAGTTACTTGGATGACACAGATACGCAGTATTTT
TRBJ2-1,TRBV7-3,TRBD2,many,CASSRGSGRSLNEQFF,TGTGCCAGCAGCCGCGGTAGCGGGAGAAGCCTCAATGAGCAGTTCTTC
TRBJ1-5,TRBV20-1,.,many,CSARQPPGPQHF,TGCAGTGCTAGACAACCTCCGGGACCCCAGCATTTT
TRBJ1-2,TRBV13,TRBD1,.,CASSARTGKGGYTF,TGTGCCAGCAGCGCTCGGACAGGGAAAGGTGGCTACACCTTC
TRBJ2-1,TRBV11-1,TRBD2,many,CASSFLAGAEQFF,TGTGCCAGCAGCTTTCTAGCGGGAGCAGAGCAGTTCTTC
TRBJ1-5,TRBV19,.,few,CASKNENSNQPQHF,TGTGCCAGCAAAAATGAGAATAGCAATCAGCCCCAGCATTTT
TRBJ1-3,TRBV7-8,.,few,CASSRDRNTIYF,TGTGCCAGCAGCCGGGACCGAAACACCATATATTTT